Following are 14 T cell receptor beta chains from one sample sequenced in a study of cytomegalovirus exposure and HLA in healthy donors. Vbeta (60) and Jbeta (13) primers were used in the PCR. Method: immunoSEQ multiplex PCR; TCRdb's copy keeps in-frame clones and lacks some. This sample carries some 160,000 clones, around 70% of them seen once, and the ten largest clones take 2% to 2.5%. The sequencing input was PBMCs. Source of these receptors: a man aged 35-49 years in good health and CMV-seronegative.

The rearrangement links TRBV9 to TRBJ2-5; weak D call: TRBD2 (6 bases). Trimming removed 0 bases at V and 4 bases at J, with 10 bases between. Per germline, CDR1 SGDLS and CDR2 YYNGEE. The CDR3 loop spans 14 amino acids. CDR3 amino acids: CASSVAGASETQYF. The CDR3, as DNA: TGTGCCAGCAGCGTAGCGGGAGCTTCAGAGACCCAGTACTTC.

The chain couples TRBV28 to TRBJ2-1, with TRBD2 matching 9 bases. V lost 6 bases to trimming and J lost 6 bases; unmatched junction nucleotides: 12. CDR3 length: 16 residues. Per the germline V gene, CDR1 is MDHEN and CDR2 is SYDVKM. Here the CDR3 DNA reads TGTGCCAGCAGCCTGAGGGGTCTAGCGGGACCCAATGAGCAGTTCTTC. Protein sequence: CASSLRGLAGPNEQFF. The variable domain in full, with the rest retrieved from reference TRBV28 and TRBJ2-1, is DVKVTQSSRYLVKRTGEKVFLECVQDMDHENMFWYRQDPGLGLRLIYFSYDVKMKEKGDIPEGYSVSREKKERFSLILESASTNQTSMYLCASSLRGLAGPNEQFFGPGTRLTVL.

This sequence joins TRBV27 and TRBJ2-1, with TRBD2 identical over 8 bases. CDR3 size: 13 residues. Germline V CDR1 and CDR2: MNHEY, SMNVEV (reference sequence). Losses at the gene ends were 5 bases for V and 12 bases for J; bases not matched to a gene: 9. CDR3 sequence reads: CASSTLGLAGQFF. In nucleotides, the CDR3 is TGTGCCAGCAGTACGCTAGGACTAGCCGGGCAGTTCTTC.

The chain carries TRBV5-5 and TRBJ2-3, with a weak D call TRBD2 (5 bases). This CDR3 has 15 amino acids. Germline CDR1 is SGHKS and CDR2 is YYEKEE (reference sequence). The ends were cut back, 2 bases at V and 6 bases at J, with 16 bases in the middle. DNA of the CDR3: TGTGCCAGCAGCTTTCGGGATACGGTGCCGGATACGCAGTATTTT. It is translated as CASSFRDTVPDTQYF.

J is TRBJ1-3 and V is TRBV19; tentatively, D is TRBD1 (6 bases). V dropped 6 bases and J dropped 4 bases, with 13 bases sitting between them. The CDR3 contains 14 residues. Germline V CDR1 and CDR2: LNHDA, SQIVND (reference sequence). CDR3 nucleotide sequence: TGTGCCAGTAGCCCTGACAGGTGGGGAAACACCATATATTTT. Protein sequence: CASSPDRWGNTIYF. The full variable domain, rest sourced from reference TRBV19 and TRBJ1-3, is DGGITQSPKYLFRKEGQNVTLSCEQNLNHDAMYWYRQDPGQGLRLIYYSQIVNDFQKGDIAEGYSVSREKKESFPLTVTSAQKNPTAFYLCASSPDRWGNTIYFGEGSWLTVV.

The chain is built from TRBV2 and TRBJ2-5, with 10 positions matching TRBD2. CDR3 length: 16 amino acids. Germline V gives CDR1 SNHLY, CDR2 FYNNEI. Trimming removed 1 base from V and 5 bases from J; junction bases left unmatched: 7. The CDR3 spells CASSEEKRGGLETQYF. DNA for the CDR3: TGTGCCAGCAGTGAAGAAAAGCGGGGGGGCTTGGAGACCCAGTACTTC.

The rearrangement links TRBV30 to TRBJ1-3; no definite D call. V was cut by 4 bases and J by 0 bases, with 10 bases left in between. The CDR3 extends over 14 amino acids. CDR1 and CDR2 (germline): GTSNPN, SVGIG (reference sequence). The CDR3 DNA reads as TGTGCCTGGACAGGCTTCCTCTCTGGAAACACCATATATTTT. It translates to CAWTGFLSGNTIYF.

This clone was counted a few times. This chain uses TRBV5-1 with TRBJ2-1, with 8 nucleotides matching TRBD2. Germline trimming cut 6 bases from V and 0 bases from J; bases unmatched to any gene: 5. Germline assignment: CDR1 SGHRS and CDR2 YFSETQ. The CDR3 has 15 residues. The CDR3 region has the DNA TGCGCCAGCACCTACCGGGAGGGCTCCTACAATGAGCAGTTCTTC. Its protein is CASTYREGSYNEQFF.

This rearrangement joins TRBV6-5 to TRBJ2-7; TRBD1 aligns across 9 bases. The length of the CDR3 is 14 residues. With V trimmed by 5 bases and J by 4 bases, 6 bases remained unmatched. Germline V gene data show CDR1 as MNHEY and CDR2 as SVGAGI. As DNA, the CDR3 is TGTGCCAGCAGTCGGGACAGGGAAAAGTACGAGCAGTACTTC. Amino acid sequence: CASSRDREKYEQYF.

This clone appeared a few times. The chain links TRBV10-3 to TRBJ1-5, with D possibly matching TRBD1 (5 bases). Per germline, CDR1 ENHRY and CDR2 SYGVKD. V lost 0 bases and J lost 4, with 10 bases in between. This CDR3 comprises 15 residues. This chain's CDR3 is CAISESQGINQPQHF. CDR3 in DNA: TGTGCCATCAGTGAGTCCCAGGGTATTAATCAGCCCCAGCATTTT.

This clone was seen only a few times. This chain uses TRBV10-3 with TRBJ1-4, with 7 bases lining up with TRBD1. The germline gives CDR1 ENHRY, CDR2 SYGVKD. Trimming cost V 6 bases and J 2 bases; bases outside gene matches: 3. The CDR3 covers 14 residues. Here the CDR3 DNA reads TGTGCCATCAGCAGGGGGAACACTAATGAAAAACTGTTTTTT. It is translated as CAISRGNTNEKLFF.

J is TRBJ1-1 and V is TRBV6-5; the match to TRBD1 covers 7 bases. V trimming: 6 bases; J trimming: 1 base; junction bases outside the gene matches: 8. Germline loops: CDR1 MNHEY, CDR2 SVGAGI. This CDR3 contains 15 residues. CDR3 in DNA: TGTGCCAGCAGGGAAATTAACAGGGGGAACACTGAAGCTTTCTTT. This gives the protein CASREINRGNTEAFF.

The J gene is TRBJ1-2, the V gene TRBV19; TRBD1 matches 7 bases. The germline V gene has CDR1 LNHDA and CDR2 SQIVND (reference sequence). With 3 bases clipped from V and 6 bases from J, the junction kept 4 bases outside the gene matches. The CDR3 sequence is 13 residues long. The CDR3 nucleotides read TGTGCCAGTAGTATGGGGACAGTAAATGGCTACACCTTC. This encodes CASSMGTVNGYTF.

The chain uses TRBV11-2 and TRBJ2-1; 8 bases match TRBD2. The germline gives CDR1 SGHAT, CDR2 FQNNGV. There are 16 residues in the CDR3. The V and J ends lost 5 bases and 9 bases, in that order; junction bases with no gene match: 15. CDR3 protein: CASSVKSGSINGEQFF. The CDR3 bases are TGTGCCAGCAGCGTAAAAAGCGGGAGTATTAACGGTGAGCAGTTCTTC.